The T cell receptor beta chain described here comes from a study of T cells expressing NK-cell markers. Study as a whole: Repertoires of TCR beta were obtained from T cells sorted as CD3+CD56+NKG2C+, CD3+CD56+NKG2C- and CD3+CD56-NKG2C+. There were seven HCMV-seropositive donors and one seronegative donor among the eight sequenced.

Details on this clonotype: Its antigen is as yet unknown.

After re-calling the 5' RACE reads, TCRdb lists one entry per CDR3 protein, DNA absent. The listing records about 260,000 distinct CDR3 sequences. Overall study results and limits: About six donors carried dominant NKG2C+ clonotypes that made up roughly 1.0-7.5% of their CD8+ T cells. Among a few donors, these clonotypes also ranked first in the CD3+CD56-NKG2C+ fraction.

The CDR3 is made up of 15 amino acids. Germline V gene data show CDR1 as SGHRS and CDR2 as YFSETQ. The V gene is TRBV5-1, the J gene TRBJ2-1; absent DNA, TCRdb's TRBD2 call cannot be checked. What was sequenced was blood T cells: a sorted CD56 or NKG2C T cell subset, CD4+ or CD8+ T cells, or bulk PBMC T cells (not recorded which). This sequence originates from a man between 18 and 35 years old in good health. CDR3 residues: CASNPRGGELHEQFF.